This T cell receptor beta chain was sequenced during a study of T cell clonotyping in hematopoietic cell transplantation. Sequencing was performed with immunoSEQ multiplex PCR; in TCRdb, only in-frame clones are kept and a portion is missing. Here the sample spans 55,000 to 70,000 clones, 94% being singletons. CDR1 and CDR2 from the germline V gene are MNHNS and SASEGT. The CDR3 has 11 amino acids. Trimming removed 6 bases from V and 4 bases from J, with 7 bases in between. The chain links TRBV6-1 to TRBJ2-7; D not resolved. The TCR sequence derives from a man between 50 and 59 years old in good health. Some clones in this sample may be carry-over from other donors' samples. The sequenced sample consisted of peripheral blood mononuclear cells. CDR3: CASSALYEQYF. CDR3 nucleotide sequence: TGTGCCAGCAGCGCCCTTTACGAGCAGTACTTC.